A selection of T cell receptor beta chains follows, all from one sample in a study of CD8+ T cells in alopecia areata. Assay used: immunoSEQ multiplex PCR; TCRdb lists only in-frame clones, some missing. The sample yields approximately 150,000 clones, approximately 57% seen once. The material was CD4+ T cells sorted from blood, obtained at week 24, from a patient treated with tofacitinib. The receptors shown here come from a human donor with alopecia areata. Both conserved end residues are part of each CDR3. D genes are given only for firm matches. Not every row has a clone size; where given, it reads once, few, many or a size class.

-	TRBV7-6	TRBJ1-4	-	13	TGTGCCAGCAGTGCTCAGCTTAATGAAAAACTGTTTTTT	CASSAQLNEKLFF
TRBD1	TRBV2	TRBJ1-3	-	15	TGTGCCAGCAAAACCGAACAGGGGTTTGGAAACACCATATATTTT	CASKTEQGFGNTIYF
-	TRBV19	TRBJ2-3	-	14	TGTGCCAGTAGTATCGCTAGGTCAACAGATACGCAGTATTTT	CASSIARSTDTQYF
TRBD1	TRBV30	TRBJ1-5	-	12	TGTGCCTGGGACAGGGGGCATCAGCCCCAGCATTTT	CAWDRGHQPQHF
-	TRBV5-6	TRBJ1-5	-	13	TGTGCCAGCAGCTTCTATAGCAATCAGCCCCAGCATTTT	CASSFYSNQPQHF
-	TRBV27	TRBJ2-5	-	15	TGTGCCAGCAGTAGGCGCCGACTACCCCAAGAGACCCAGTACTTC	CASSRRRLPQETQYF
-	TRBV11-1	TRBJ2-1	few	15	TGTGCCAGCAGCCCCCCCCCGGGGGGCGGCAATGAGCAGTTCTTC	CASSPPPGGGNEQFF
-	TRBV7-7	TRBJ1-4	few	14	TGTGCTAGCAGCTTGGGCGGACGTAATGAAAAACTGTTTTTT	CASSLGGRNEKLFF
-	TRBV9	TRBJ2-2	-	15	TGTGCCAGCAGCGTAGAGGGCCGGGCCGACGGGGAGCTGTTTTTT	CASSVEGRADGELFF
-	TRBV5-1	TRBJ2-3	few	14	TGCGCCAGCAGCTCACGAATTAGCACAGATACGCAGTATTTT	CASSSRISTDTQYF
TRBD2	TRBV2	TRBJ2-2	-	13	TGTGCCAGCGGGGCTAGCGGGGCAGGGGAGCTGTTTTTT	CASGASGAGELFF
TRBD1	TRBV25-1	TRBJ2-7	-	13	TGTGCCAGCACTCGGGACAGGGGCGACGAGCAGTACTTC	CASTRDRGDEQYF
-	TRBV27	TRBJ1-5	-	13	TGTGCCAGCGGGAACAGGGCGCCTGGGCCCCAGCATTTT	CASGNRAPGPQHF
-	TRBV28	TRBJ1-2	-	11	TGTGCCAGCAGCCTAAACTATGGCTACACCTTC	CASSLNYGYTF
TRBD1	TRBV29-1	TRBJ2-3	few	14	TGCAGCGTCCACCGGGACAGAGTTTCAGATACGCAGTATTTT	CSVHRDRVSDTQYF
-	TRBV6-1	TRBJ2-7	-	14	TGTGCCAGCAGTTCCATCTCACACGGCTACGAGCAGTACTTC	CASSSISHGYEQYF
TRBD1	TRBV30	TRBJ2-1	-	15	TGTGCCTGGGGAGGGACAGGGGACCTCTACAATGAGCAGTTCTTC	CAWGGTGDLYNEQFF
-	TRBV2	TRBJ1-2	-	15	TGTGCCAGCTTGGGTAGGACTGCCGTACGGTATGGCTACACCTTC	CASLGRTAVRYGYTF
TRBD2	TRBV2	TRBJ2-3	-	15	TGTGCCAGCAGTGAGACTAGCGGAAGCACAGATACGCAGTATTTT	CASSETSGSTDTQYF
-	TRBV29-1	TRBJ2-5	once	11	TGCAGCGTTTGGAGTGGGGAGACCCAGTACTTC	CSVWSGETQYF
-	TRBV5-1	TRBJ2-1	-	13	TGCGCCAGCAGCTTGGGCAGGATGGATGAGCAGTTCTTC	CASSLGRMDEQFF
TRBD1	TRBV29-1	TRBJ1-2	-	15	TGCAGCGTTGAAGAGAGACAGGGTTCACGTTATGGCTACACCTTC	CSVEERQGSRYGYTF
-	TRBV4-2	TRBJ2-5	-	13	TGTGCCAGCAGCCAAGTCAACCAAGAGACCCAGTACTTC	CASSQVNQETQYF
TRBD2	TRBV14	TRBJ2-3	few	16	TGTGCCAGCAGCCAGGTGGCGGGGGGCCGCACAGATACGCAGTATTTT	CASSQVAGGRTDTQYF
TRBD2	TRBV30	TRBJ2-3	-	16	TGTGCCTGGAGTTCGGGGGCGGGAGGTCACAAGTCTACGCAGTATTTT	CAWSSGAGGHKSTQYF
-	TRBV19	TRBJ2-7	-	14	TGTGCCAGTAGATTCCAGAGCGATCGAGGCGAGCAGTACTTC	CASRFQSDRGEQYF
-	TRBV2	TRBJ2-1	-	16	TGTGCCAGCAGTGAACTGAGGAGAGTCTCCTACAATGAGCAGTTCTTC	CASSELRRVSYNEQFF
-	TRBV7-3	TRBJ2-5	-	13	TGTGCCAGCAGCTTTGGGGACGGGGAGACCCAGTACTTC	CASSFGDGETQYF
TRBD1	TRBV4-1	TRBJ1-2	-	15	TGCGCCAGCAGCCAGGTTGCCGGGACAGGCTATGGCTACACCTTC	CASSQVAGTGYGYTF
-	TRBV7-2	TRBJ1-3	many	14	TGTGCCAGCAGCTTATCAAGCTCTGGAAACACCATATATTTT	CASSLSSSGNTIYF